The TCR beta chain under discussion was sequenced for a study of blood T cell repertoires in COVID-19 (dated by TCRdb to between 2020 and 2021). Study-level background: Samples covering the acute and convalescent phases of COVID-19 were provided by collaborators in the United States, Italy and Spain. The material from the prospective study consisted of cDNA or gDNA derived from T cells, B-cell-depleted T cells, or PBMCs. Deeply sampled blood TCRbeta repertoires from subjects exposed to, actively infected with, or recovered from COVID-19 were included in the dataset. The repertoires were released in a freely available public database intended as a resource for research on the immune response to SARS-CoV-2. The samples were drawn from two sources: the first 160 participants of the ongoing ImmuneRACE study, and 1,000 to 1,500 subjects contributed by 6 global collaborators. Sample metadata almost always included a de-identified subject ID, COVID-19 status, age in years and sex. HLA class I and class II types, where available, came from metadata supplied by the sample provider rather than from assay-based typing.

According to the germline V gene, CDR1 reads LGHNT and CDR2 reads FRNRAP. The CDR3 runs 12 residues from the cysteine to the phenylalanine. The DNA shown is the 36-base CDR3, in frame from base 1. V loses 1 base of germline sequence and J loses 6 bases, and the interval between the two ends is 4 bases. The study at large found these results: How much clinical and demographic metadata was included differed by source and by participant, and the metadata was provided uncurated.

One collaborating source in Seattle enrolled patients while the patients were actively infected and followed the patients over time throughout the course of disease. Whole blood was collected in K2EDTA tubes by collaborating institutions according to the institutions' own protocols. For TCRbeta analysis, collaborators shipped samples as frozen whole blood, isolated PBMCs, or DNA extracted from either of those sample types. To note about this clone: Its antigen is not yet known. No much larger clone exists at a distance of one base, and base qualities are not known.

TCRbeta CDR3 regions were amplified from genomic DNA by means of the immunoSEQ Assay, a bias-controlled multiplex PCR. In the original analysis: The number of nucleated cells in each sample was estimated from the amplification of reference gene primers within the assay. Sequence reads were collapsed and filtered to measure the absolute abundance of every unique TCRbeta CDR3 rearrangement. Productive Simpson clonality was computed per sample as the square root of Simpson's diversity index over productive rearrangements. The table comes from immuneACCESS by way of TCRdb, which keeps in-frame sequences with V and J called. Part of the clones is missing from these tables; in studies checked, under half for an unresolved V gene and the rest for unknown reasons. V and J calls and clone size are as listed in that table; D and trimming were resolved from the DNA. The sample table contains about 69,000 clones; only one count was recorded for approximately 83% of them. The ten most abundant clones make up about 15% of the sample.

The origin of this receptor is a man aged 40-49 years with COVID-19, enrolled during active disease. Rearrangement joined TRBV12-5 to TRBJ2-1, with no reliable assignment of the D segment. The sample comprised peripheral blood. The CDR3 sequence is CASGLGANEQFF. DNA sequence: TGTGCTAGTGGTTTGGGAGCCAATGAGCAGTTCTTC.